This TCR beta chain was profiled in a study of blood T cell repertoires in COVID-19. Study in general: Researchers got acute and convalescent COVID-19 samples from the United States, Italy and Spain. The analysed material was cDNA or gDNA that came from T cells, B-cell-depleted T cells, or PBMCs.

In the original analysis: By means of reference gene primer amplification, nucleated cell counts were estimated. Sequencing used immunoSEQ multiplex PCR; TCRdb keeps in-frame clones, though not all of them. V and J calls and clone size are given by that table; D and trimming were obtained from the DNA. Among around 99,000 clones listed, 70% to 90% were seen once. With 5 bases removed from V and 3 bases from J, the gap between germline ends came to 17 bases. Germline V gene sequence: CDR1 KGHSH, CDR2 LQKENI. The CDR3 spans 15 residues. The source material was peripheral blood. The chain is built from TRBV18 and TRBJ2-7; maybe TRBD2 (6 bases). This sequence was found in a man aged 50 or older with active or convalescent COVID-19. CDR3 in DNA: TGTGCCAGCTCAGCTGAGATCGGGGGAGGCTACGAGCAGTACTTC. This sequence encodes CASSAEIGGGYEQYF.